In its sample, the clone carrying this T cell receptor (beta chain) was seen a few times. Different DNA sequences within this sample yield the same CDR3. V was pared by 2 bases and J by 7 bases, with 3 bases of the junction left unmatched. Germline CDR1 SNHLY, CDR2 FYNNEI. CDR3 size: 15 residues. This specimen belongs to a study of blood T cell repertoires in COVID-19. Sequencing used immunoSEQ multiplex PCR; TCRdb keeps in-frame clones, though not all of them. This sample has more than 250,000 clones; about 90% occur once, and the top ten carry around 6%. This chain links TRBV2 with TRBJ1-6; 9 bases match TRBD1. Specimen: PBMCs or T cells enriched from blood (not recorded which). This clonotype originated in a woman aged 25-40 years who had recovered from COVID-19. CDR3 bases: TGTGCCAGCAGTGAATTGACAGGGGGGAATTCACCCCTCCACTTT. Translating gives CASSELTGGNSPLHF.